The clone carrying this T cell receptor beta chain occurred a few times. The target antigen is unknown. Markers CD45RO/CCR7/CD25/CD127/CD95/CD27 served to sort CD4+ naive, central memory, regulatory and stem cell-like memory cells. Expressed TCRB transcripts were sequenced after all isolated RNA was converted to cDNA. Clones were sequenced by immunoSEQ multiplex PCR, and TCRdb holds only the in-frame ones, with some missing. The data hold about 900,000 clones, with roughly a sixth observed a single time. The entry originates in a study of beta chain features in type 1 diabetes. Study-wide background: No age, gender or cell yield differences were seen between patients and healthy donors.

Broader study findings: In every one of the four CD4+ subsets, TCRB CDR3s were moderately but significantly shorter in Type 1 diabetes patients. Individuals with type 1 diabetes displayed fewer insertions and more deletions at VDJ junctions.

Between the trimmed V and J ends, which lost 1 base and 3 bases, there was a span of 15 bases. There are 16 residues in the CDR3. The germline V gene has CDR1 SEHNR and CDR2 FQNEAQ (reference sequence). The sample comprised naive CD4+ T cells from blood. V usage is TRBV7-9 and J usage is TRBJ1-1; weak D call: TRBD1 (5 bases). This TCR was sampled from a woman in her late teens or twenties in good health. CDR3 protein: CASSLGAGSRYTEAFF. In nucleotides, the CDR3 is TGTGCCAGCAGCTTAGGCGCAGGGAGTCGGTACACTGAAGCTTTCTTT.